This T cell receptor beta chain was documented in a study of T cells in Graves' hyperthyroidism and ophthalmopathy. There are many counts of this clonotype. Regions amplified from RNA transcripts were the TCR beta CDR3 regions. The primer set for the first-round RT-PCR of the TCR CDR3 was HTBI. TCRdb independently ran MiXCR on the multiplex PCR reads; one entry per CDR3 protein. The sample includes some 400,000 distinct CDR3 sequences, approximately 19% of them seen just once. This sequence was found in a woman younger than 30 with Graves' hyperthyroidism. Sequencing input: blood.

The CDR3 coding sequence is TGCAGTGCTCCCGGCAGGAGCGAAAGTCAGCCCCAGCATTTT. As protein: CSAPGRSESQPQHF. V gene TRBV20-1 combines with J gene TRBJ1-5; no clear D. Germline values: CDR1 DFQATT, CDR2 SNEGSKA (reference sequence). The CDR3 length is 14 residues. Between the trimmed V and J ends, which lost 5 bases and 6 bases, there was a span of 17 bases.